This TCR beta chain was retrieved from a study of shared clonotypes between healthy human individuals. Generated by immunoSEQ multiplex PCR, the TCRdb table keeps only in-frame clones and is missing some. The data show about 2.4 million clones, with approximately 92% seen just once and 0.14% held by the top ten. The CDR3 has 16 residues. CDR1 is MNHNY and CDR2 is SVGAGI in the germline V gene (reference sequence). Trimming took off 7 bases at V and 6 bases at J, with 24 bases between the two ends. This TCR was sampled from a man aged 18 to 29 in good health. J is TRBJ1-1 and V is TRBV6-6; D possibly corresponds to TRBD1 (5 bases). Sequencing used naive CD4+ T cells sorted from blood. This sample's subset: CD45RA+ positively selected. The CDR3 here is CASTKEGRTYLAEAFF. The CDR3, as DNA: TGTGCCAGCACCAAGGAGGGACGGACATATTTGGCTGAAGCTTTCTTT.